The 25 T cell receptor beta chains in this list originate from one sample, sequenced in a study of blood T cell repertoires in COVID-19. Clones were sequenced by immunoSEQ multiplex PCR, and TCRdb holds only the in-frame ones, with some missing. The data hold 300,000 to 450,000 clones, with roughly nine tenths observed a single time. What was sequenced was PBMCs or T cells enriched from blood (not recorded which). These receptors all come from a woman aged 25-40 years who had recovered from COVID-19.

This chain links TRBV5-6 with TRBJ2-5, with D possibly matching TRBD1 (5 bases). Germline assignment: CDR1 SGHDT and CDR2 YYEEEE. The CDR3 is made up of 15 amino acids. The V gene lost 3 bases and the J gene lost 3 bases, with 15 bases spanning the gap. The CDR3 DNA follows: TGTGCCAGCAGCTCCATGGGGCGAACCAAAGAGACCCAGTACTTC. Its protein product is CASSSMGRTKETQYF.

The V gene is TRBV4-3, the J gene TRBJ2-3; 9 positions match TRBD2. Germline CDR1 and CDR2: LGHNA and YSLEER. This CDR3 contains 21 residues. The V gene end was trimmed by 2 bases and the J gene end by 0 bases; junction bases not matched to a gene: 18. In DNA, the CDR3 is TGCGCCAGCAGCCAAAGGGTTATAGCGGGGGACCGCCCAACTAGCACAGATACGCAGTATTTT. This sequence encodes CASSQRVIAGDRPTSTDTQYF.

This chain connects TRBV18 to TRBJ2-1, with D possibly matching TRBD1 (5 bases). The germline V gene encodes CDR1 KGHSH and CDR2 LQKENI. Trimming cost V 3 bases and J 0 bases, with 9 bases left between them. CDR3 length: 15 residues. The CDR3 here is CASSPQGFSYNEQFF. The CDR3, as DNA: TGTGCCAGCTCACCCCAGGGCTTCTCCTACAATGAGCAGTTCTTC. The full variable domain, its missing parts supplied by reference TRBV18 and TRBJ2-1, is NAGVMQNPRHLVRRRGQEARLRCSPMKGHSHVYWYRQLPEEGLKFMVYLQKENIIDESGMPKERFSAEFPKEGPSILRIQQVVRGDSAAYFCASSPQGFSYNEQFFGPGTRLTVL.

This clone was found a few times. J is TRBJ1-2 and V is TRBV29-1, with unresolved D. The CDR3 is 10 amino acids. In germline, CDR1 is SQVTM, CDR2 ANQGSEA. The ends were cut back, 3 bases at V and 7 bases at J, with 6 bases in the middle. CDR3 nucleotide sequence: TGCAGCGTTGAGGAGGGTGGCTACACCTTC. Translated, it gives CSVEEGGYTF.

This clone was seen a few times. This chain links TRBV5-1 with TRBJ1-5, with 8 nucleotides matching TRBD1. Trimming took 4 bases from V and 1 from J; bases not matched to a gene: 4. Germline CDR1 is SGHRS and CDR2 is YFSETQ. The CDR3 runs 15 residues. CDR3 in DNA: TGCGCCAGCAGCCCACAGGGGGGGAGCAATCAGCCCCAGCATTTT. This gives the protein CASSPQGGSNQPQHF.

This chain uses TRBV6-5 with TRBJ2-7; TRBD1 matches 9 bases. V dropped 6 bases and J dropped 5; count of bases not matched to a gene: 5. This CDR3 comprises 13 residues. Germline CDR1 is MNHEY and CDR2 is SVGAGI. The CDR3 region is CASRTTGGHEQYF. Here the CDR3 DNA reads TGTGCCAGCAGAACAACAGGGGGCCACGAGCAGTACTTC.

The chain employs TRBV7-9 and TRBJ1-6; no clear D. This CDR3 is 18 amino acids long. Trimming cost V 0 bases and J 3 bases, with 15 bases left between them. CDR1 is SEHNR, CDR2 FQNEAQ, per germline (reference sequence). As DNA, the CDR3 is TGTGCCAGCAGCTTAGCGAGTCGGGGTGTTGGCTATAATTCACCCCTCCACTTT. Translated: CASSLASRGVGYNSPLHF.

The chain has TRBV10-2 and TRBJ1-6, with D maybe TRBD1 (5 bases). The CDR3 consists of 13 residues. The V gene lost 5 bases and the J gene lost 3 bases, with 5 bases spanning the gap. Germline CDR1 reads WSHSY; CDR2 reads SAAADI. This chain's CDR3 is CASSQGYNSPLHF. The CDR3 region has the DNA TGCGCCAGCAGTCAGGGCTATAATTCACCCCTCCACTTT.

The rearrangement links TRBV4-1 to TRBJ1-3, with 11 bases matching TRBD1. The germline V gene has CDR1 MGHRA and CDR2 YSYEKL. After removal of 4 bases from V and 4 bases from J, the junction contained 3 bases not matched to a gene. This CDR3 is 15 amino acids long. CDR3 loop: CASSPGTGGGNTIYF. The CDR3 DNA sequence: TGCGCCAGCAGCCCCGGGACAGGGGGAGGAAACACCATATATTTT.

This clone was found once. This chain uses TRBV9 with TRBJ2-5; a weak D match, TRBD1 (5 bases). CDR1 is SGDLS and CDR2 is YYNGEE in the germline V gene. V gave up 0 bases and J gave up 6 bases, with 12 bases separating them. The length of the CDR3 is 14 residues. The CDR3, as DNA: TGTGCCAGCAGCGTAGGGCCAGGGTCCAAGACCCAGTACTTC. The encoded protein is CASSVGPGSKTQYF.

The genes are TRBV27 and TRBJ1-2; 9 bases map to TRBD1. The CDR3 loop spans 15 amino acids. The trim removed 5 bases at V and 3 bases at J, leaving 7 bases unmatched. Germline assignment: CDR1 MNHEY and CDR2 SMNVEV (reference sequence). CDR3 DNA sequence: TGTGCCAGCAGTCCCATACAGGGGGCCGACTATGGCTACACCTTC. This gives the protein CASSPIQGADYGYTF.

CDR3 sequence (DNA): TGTGCCAGCAGCGCCTCAAGACAGGGGGCTCGGGAGCAGTACTTC. This encodes CASSASRQGAREQYF. This chain uses TRBV13 with TRBJ2-7; 10 bases align to TRBD1. V shed 5 bases and J 7 bases; nucleotides not matched to a gene: 11. The CDR3 sequence is 15 residues long. Germline CDR1 and CDR2: PRHDT and FYEKMQ (reference sequence).

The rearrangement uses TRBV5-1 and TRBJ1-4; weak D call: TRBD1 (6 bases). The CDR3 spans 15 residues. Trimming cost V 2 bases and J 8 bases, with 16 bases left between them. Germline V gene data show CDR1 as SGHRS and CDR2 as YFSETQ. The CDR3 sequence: CASSFQGRNVEKLFF. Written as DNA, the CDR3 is TGCGCCAGCAGCTTTCAGGGGCGGAATGTAGAAAAACTGTTTTTT.

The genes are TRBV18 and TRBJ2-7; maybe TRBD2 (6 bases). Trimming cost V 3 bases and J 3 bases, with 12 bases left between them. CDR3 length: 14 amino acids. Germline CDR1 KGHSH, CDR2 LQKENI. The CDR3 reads CASSPIGGNYEQYF. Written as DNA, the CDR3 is TGTGCCAGCTCACCTATCGGCGGGAACTACGAGCAGTACTTC. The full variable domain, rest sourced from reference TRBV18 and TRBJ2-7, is NAGVMQNPRHLVRRRGQEARLRCSPMKGHSHVYWYRQLPEEGLKFMVYLQKENIIDESGMPKERFSAEFPKEGPSILRIQQVVRGDSAAYFCASSPIGGNYEQYFGPGTRLTVT.

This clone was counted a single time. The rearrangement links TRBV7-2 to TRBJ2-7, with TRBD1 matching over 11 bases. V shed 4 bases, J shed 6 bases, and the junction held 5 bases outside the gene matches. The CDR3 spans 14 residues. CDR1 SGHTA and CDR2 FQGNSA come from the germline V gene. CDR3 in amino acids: CASSSWTGGGEQYF. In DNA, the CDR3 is TGTGCCAGCAGCTCCTGGACAGGGGGCGGCGAGCAGTACTTC.

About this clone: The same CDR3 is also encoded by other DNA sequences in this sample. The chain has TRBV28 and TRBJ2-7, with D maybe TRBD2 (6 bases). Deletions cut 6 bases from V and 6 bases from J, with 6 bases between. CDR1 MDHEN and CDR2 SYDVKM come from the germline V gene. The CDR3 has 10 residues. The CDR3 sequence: CASSGGEQYF. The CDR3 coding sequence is TGTGCCAGCAGCGGGGGCGAGCAGTACTTC.

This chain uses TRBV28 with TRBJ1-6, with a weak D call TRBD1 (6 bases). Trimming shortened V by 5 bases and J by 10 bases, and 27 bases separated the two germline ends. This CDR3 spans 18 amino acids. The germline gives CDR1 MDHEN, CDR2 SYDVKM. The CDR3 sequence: CASSPTWGQNTRGSPLHF. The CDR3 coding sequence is TGTGCCAGCAGTCCAACCTGGGGGCAAAATACAAGGGGGTCACCCCTCCACTTT.

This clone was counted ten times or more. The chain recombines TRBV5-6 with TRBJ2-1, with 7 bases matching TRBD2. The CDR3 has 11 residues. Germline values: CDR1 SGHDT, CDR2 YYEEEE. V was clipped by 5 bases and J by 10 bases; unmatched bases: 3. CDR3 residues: CASRAGVEQFF. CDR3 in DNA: TGTGCCAGCAGGGCGGGGGTGGAGCAGTTCTTC.

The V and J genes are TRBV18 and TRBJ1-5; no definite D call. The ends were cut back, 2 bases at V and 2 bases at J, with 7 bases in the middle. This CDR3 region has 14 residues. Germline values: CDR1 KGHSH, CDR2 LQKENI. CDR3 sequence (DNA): TGTGCCAGCTCACCAGGTAGCCGCAATCAGCCCCAGCATTTT. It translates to CASSPGSRNQPQHF.

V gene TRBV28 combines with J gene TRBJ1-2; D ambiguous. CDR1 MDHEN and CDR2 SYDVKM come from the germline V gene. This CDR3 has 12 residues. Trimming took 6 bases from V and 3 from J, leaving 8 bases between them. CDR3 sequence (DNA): TGTGCCAGCAGCCCGGCGGACTATGGCTACACCTTC. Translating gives CASSPADYGYTF.

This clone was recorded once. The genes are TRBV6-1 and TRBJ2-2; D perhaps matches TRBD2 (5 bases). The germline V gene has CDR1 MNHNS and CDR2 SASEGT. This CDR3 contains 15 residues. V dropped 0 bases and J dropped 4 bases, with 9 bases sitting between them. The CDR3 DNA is TGTGCCAGCAGTGAAGCGCCGGGGTTCACCGGGGAGCTGTTTTTT. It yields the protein CASSEAPGFTGELFF.

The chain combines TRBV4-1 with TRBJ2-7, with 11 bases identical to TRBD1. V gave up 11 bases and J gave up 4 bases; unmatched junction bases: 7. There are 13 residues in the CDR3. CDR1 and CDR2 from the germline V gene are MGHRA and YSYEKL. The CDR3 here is CAGQDRGRYEQYF. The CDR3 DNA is TGCGCCGGCCAGGACAGGGGGCGGTACGAGCAGTACTTC.

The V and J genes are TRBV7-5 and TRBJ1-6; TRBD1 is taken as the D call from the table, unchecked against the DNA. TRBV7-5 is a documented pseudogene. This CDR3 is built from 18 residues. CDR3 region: CVRSISGGAGGGGSPLHF. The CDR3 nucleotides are TGTGTCAGAAGCATATCCGGAGGGGCAGGGGGCGGGGGTTCACCCCTCCACTTT.

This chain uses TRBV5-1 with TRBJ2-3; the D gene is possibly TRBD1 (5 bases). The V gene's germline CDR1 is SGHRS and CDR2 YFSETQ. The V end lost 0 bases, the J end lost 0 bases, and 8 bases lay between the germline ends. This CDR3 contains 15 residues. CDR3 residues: CASSLVGASTDTQYF. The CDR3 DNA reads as TGCGCCAGCAGCTTGGTAGGGGCCAGCACAGATACGCAGTATTTT.

CDR3: CASSSLTSGGIYYEQYF. In DNA form, the CDR3 reads TGTGCCAGCAGTTCCCTGACTAGCGGGGGGATTTACTACGAGCAGTACTTC. V is TRBV27 and J is TRBJ2-7; 13 positions match TRBD2. The CDR3 runs 17 residues. Germline V CDR1 and CDR2: MNHEY, SMNVEV (reference sequence). Unmatched junction bases numbered 9, after V lost 4 bases and J lost 3 bases.